This TCR beta chain was recorded in a study of CD8 T cells in ankylosing spondylitis (dated by TCRdb to 2015 to 2018). Turning to the overall study: The study set out to find disease-linked TCR variants by profiling T cell receptor beta repertoires in ankylosing spondylitis patients and healthy donors. The full study cohort comprised around 25 ankylosing spondylitis patients and approximately 100 healthy donors. Peripheral blood samples were taken, and synovial fluid was additionally collected from ankylosing spondylitis patients.

The reads were generated on an Illumina HiSeq 2500. Quantitative 5'-RACE with molecular barcodes was the method used to prepare the TCR beta libraries. The original pipeline was this. To identify disease-linked TCR variants, a new computational method was used, one built on a probabilistic model of VDJ rearrangement. The public reads were reprocessed in TCRdb via fastp at Q25 and MiXCR, keeping in-frame beta chains. Here each entry gathers all rows of one CDR3 protein and keeps the most common genes and DNA. The V and J calls come from TCRdb's annotation, not from the publication. Within this sample are 250,000 to 300,000 distinct CDR3 sequences, with 15% to 20% of them counted one time only. The ten largest clonotypes hold under 40% of the sample. This clonotype has a handful of counts. What this receptor recognizes is not known. The record has no base qualities; no much larger clone is one base away.

The paper's findings and limits, for the study overall: A CD8+ phenotype was shown by the disease-linked clones, which were found at relatively low frequencies in peripheral blood. The disease-linked clones were reported as significantly enriched in matched synovial fluid samples from ankylosing spondylitis patients. Blood from ankylosing spondylitis patients appeared to be characterized by a TCR beta motif made up of 8 or 9 highly homologous amino acid variants. Some TCR beta motif variants had previously been reported in synovial fluid and blood of reactive arthritis patients, which suggested common disease-initiation mechanisms.

From the germline V gene, CDR1 is MGHRA and CDR2 is YSYEKL. V loses 0 bases of germline sequence and J loses 3 bases, and the interval between the two ends is 13 bases. From its cysteine to its phenylalanine, the CDR3 spans 16 amino acids. Only the CDR3 portion is preserved as DNA: 48 bases, with reading frame beginning at the first base. The rearranged segments are TRBV4-1 and TRBJ2-3; the D gene is tentatively TRBD1 or TRBD2, each matching 7 bases. Material for sequencing was blood, either unsorted or a sorted T cell fraction (not recorded which). The clonotype originates from a male donor with ankylosing spondylitis or in good health (not recorded which). CDR3 loop: CASSQEGRGGTDTQYF. Here is the DNA: TGCGCCAGCAGCCAAGAGGGCAGGGGGGGGACAGATACGCAGTATTTT.